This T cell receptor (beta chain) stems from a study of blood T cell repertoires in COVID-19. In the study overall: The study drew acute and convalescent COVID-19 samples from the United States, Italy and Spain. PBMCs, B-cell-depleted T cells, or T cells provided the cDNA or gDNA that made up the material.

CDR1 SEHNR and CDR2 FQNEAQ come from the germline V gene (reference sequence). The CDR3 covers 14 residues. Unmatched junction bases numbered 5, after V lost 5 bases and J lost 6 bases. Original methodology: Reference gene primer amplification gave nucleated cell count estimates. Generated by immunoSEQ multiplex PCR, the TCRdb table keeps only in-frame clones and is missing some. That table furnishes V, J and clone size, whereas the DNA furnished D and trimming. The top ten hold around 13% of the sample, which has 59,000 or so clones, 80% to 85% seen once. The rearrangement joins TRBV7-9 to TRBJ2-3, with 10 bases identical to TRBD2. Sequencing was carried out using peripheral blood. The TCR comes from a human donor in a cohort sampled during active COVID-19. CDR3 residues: CASSPGLAADTQYF. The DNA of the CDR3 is TGTGCCAGCAGCCCTGGACTAGCGGCGGATACGCAGTATTTT. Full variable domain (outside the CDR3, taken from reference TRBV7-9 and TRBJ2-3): DTGVSQNPRHKITKRGQNVTFRCDPISEHNRLYWYRQTLGQGPEFLTYFQNEAQLEKSRLLSDRFSAERPKGSFSTLEIQRTEQGDSAMYLCASSPGLAADTQYFGPGTRLTVL.